Presented here are 2 T cell receptor beta chains from one specimen sequenced in a study of blood T cell repertoires in COVID-19. Only in-frame clones appear in the TCRdb table, and some are missing; sequencing was by immunoSEQ multiplex PCR. The sample holds 360,000 or so clones; under 85% are singletons and the top ten take roughly 5.1%. The sequenced sample consisted of PBMCs or T cells enriched from blood (not recorded which). These receptors all come from a woman between 50 and 59 years old who had recovered from COVID-19.

The chain combines TRBV18 with TRBJ2-5, with unresolved D. V gave up 0 bases and J gave up 0 bases, with 5 bases separating them. Germline lookup yields CDR1 KGHSH and CDR2 LQKENI. CDR3 length: 14 amino acids. CDR3 coding DNA: TGTGCCAGCTCACCACCTAACAACCAAGAGACCCAGTACTTC. Amino acids: CASSPPNNQETQYF. Together with reference TRBV18 and TRBJ2-5, the CDR3 gives the full variable domain: NAGVMQNPRHLVRRRGQEARLRCSPMKGHSHVYWYRQLPEEGLKFMVYLQKENIIDESGMPKERFSAEFPKEGPSILRIQQVVRGDSAAYFCASSPPNNQETQYFGPGTRLLVL.

This chain joins TRBV30 and TRBJ1-3; D is ambiguous. The V end was cut by 3 bases, the J end by 0 bases, with 12 bases between. The CDR3 spans 15 residues. Per the germline V gene, CDR1 is GTSNPN and CDR2 is SVGIG (reference sequence). CDR3 nucleotides: TGTGCCTGGAGACCCGGGTCCTTCTCTGGAAACACCATATATTTT. It specifies CAWRPGSFSGNTIYF. The entire variable domain, with the rest obtained from reference TRBV30 and TRBJ1-3, is as follows: SQTIHQWPATLVQPVGSPLSLECTVEGTSNPNLYWYRQAAGRGLQLLFYSVGIGQISSEVPQNLSASRPQDRQFILSSKKLLLSDSGFYLCAWRPGSFSGNTIYFGEGSWLTVV.